These T cell receptor beta chains were read from a single sample in a study of T-cell memory formation after mild COVID-19. In TCRdb, the 5' RACE reads were re-called with MiXCR into one record per CDR3 protein. The table records a few hundred thousand distinct CDR3 sequences, 16% of them present only once. The sequenced sample consisted of PBMCs or a T cell subset sorted from them (not recorded which). Receptor source: a man between 18 and 29 years old who had mild COVID-19 (a few samples of this study predate the infection). Cell type and time point are not known. The CDR3 runs from the conserved cysteine through the conserved F or W. Each record gives: D gene, clone size, V gene, J gene, CDR3 DNA, CDR3 protein. The D gene is left open where the match is weak. Clone size is given for some rows only: seen once, a few or many times, or a class if the clone is expanded.

>NA|few|TRBV7-8|TRBJ2-1
TGTGCCAGCAGCTTAGATTCGGGGAAGGAGTTCTTC
CASSLDSGKEFF
>NA|few|TRBV29-1|TRBJ1-2
TGCAGCGTTCTCTCCTTTGGGGACTATGGCTACACCTTC
CSVLSFGDYGYTF
>NA|NA|TRBV6-1|TRBJ2-3
TGTGCCAGCAGTGAAGCAGGTACTAGCTTGAGGGATACGCAGTATTTT
CASSEAGTSLRDTQYF
>TRBD1|few|TRBV5-6|TRBJ2-1
TGTGCCAGCAGCCCGATCCGGGACAGTACCTACAATGAGCAGTTCTTC
CASSPIRDSTYNEQFF
>NA|NA|TRBV12-3/TRBV12-4|TRBJ1-2
TGTGCCAGCAGCCCCTCGGGAGGGAACTATGGCTACACCTTC
CASSPSGGNYGYTF
>NA|few|TRBV4-3|TRBJ2-2
TGCGCCAGCAGCAAGGGTCGGGGTCCCGGGGAGCTGTTTTTT
CASSKGRGPGELFF
>NA|few|TRBV7-2|TRBJ1-3
TGTGCCAGCAGTAGTGACAGGAGCTCTGGAAACACCATATATTTT
CASSSDRSSGNTIYF
>NA|many|TRBV10-3|TRBJ2-7
TGTGCCATCAAGGCCCCGGTGGCCTACGAGCAGTACTTC
CAIKAPVAYEQYF
>TRBD2|NA|TRBV7-2|TRBJ2-4
TGTGCCAGCAGCTCTGTCGGGGGGATTCAGTACTTC
CASSSVGGIQYF
>NA|NA|TRBV11-3|TRBJ2-4
TGTGCCAGCAGCACTCTTCTTCTTGGACAGCTAGCCAAAAACATTCAGTACTTC
CASSTLLLGQLAKNIQYF
>NA|few|TRBV4-3|TRBJ1-2
TGCGCCAGCAGCCAAGAAGAGGGGTCAGACTATGGCTACACCTTC
CASSQEEGSDYGYTF
>TRBD1|few|TRBV28|TRBJ1-4
TGTGCCAGCAGTCTCCCAGGGGGGATTAGGAAACTGTTTTTT
CASSLPGGIRKLFF
>NA|few|TRBV9|TRBJ1-2
TGTGCCAGCAGCGTAGGGGGCACGGGGGCTCACTATGGCTACACCTTC
CASSVGGTGAHYGYTF
>TRBD2|NA|TRBV29-1|TRBJ2-1
TGCAGCGTTGAATTTAGCGGGGGGTACAATGAGCAGTTCTTC
CSVEFSGGYNEQFF
>TRBD1|NA|TRBV28|TRBJ1-5
TGTGCCAGCAGTTCGGGACAGGGGGTACGGCCCCAGCATTTT
CASSSGQGVRPQHF